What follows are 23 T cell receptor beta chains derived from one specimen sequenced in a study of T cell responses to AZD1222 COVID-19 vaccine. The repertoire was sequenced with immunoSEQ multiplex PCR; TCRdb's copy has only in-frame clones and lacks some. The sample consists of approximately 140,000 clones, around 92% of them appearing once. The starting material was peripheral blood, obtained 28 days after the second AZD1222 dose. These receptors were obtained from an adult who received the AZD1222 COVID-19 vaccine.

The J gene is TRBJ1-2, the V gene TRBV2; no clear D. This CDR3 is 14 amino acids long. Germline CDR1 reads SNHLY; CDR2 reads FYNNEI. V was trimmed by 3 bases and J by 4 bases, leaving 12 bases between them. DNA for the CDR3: TGTGCCAGCAGTGATTGGAAGGGTGGCTATGGCTACACCTTC. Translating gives CASSDWKGGYGYTF. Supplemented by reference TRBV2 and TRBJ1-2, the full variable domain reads EPEVTQTPSHQVTQMGQEVILRCVPISNHLYFYWYRQILGQKVEFLVSFYNNEISEKSEIFDDQFSVERPDGSNFTLKIRSTKLEDSAMYFCASSDWKGGYGYTFGSGTRLTVV.

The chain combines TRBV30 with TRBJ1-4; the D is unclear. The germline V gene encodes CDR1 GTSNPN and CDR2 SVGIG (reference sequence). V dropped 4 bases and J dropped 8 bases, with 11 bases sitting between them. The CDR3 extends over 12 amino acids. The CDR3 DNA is TGTGCCTGGAATATGGCGGAAGAAAAACTGTTTTTT. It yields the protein CAWNMAEEKLFF.

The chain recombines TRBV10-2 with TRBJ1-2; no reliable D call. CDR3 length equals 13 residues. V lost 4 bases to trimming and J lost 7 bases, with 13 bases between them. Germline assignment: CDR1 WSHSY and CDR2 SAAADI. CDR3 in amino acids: CASSVKEERGYTF. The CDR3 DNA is TGCGCCAGCAGTGTTAAGGAAGAACGTGGCTACACCTTC.

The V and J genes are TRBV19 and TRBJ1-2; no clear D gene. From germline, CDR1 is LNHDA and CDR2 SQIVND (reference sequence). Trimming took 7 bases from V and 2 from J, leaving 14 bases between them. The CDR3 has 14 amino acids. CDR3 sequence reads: CASKKAGKNYGYTF. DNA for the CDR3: TGTGCCAGTAAGAAAGCCGGCAAGAACTATGGCTACACCTTC.

The CDR3 DNA is TGTGCCAGCAGCTGGACAGAGAACACTGAAGCTTTCTTT. Protein: CASSWTENTEAFF. V is TRBV12-3 or TRBV12-4 and J is TRBJ1-1, with D possibly TRBD1 on 6 matching bases. This CDR3 has 13 amino acids. V shed 6 bases and J shed 1 base, with 9 bases lying between them.

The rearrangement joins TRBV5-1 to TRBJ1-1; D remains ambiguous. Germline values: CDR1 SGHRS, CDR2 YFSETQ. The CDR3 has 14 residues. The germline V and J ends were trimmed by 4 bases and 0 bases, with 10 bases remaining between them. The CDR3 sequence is CASSVGFMNTEAFF. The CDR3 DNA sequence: TGCGCCAGCAGCGTTGGCTTCATGAACACTGAAGCTTTCTTT.

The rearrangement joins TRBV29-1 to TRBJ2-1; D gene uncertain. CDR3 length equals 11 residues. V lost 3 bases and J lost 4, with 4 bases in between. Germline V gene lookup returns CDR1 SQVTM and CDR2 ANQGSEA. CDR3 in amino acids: CSVDSYNEQFF. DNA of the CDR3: TGCAGCGTTGATTCTTACAATGAGCAGTTCTTC.

This CDR3 is CASSPGVGEQYF. CDR3 DNA: TGTGCCAGCAGCCCGGGAGTCGGCGAGCAGTACTTC. V usage is TRBV7-2 and J usage is TRBJ2-7; a possible D gene is TRBD2 (6 bases). The CDR3 is 12 amino acids. Germline assignment: CDR1 SGHTA and CDR2 FQGNSA. Trimming cost V 5 bases and J 6 bases, with 11 bases left between them.

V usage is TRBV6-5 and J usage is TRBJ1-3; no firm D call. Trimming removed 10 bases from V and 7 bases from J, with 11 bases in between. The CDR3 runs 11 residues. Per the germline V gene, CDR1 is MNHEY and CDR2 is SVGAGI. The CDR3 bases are TGTGCCACAATGGGCTTGAACACCATATATTTT. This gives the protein CATMGLNTIYF.

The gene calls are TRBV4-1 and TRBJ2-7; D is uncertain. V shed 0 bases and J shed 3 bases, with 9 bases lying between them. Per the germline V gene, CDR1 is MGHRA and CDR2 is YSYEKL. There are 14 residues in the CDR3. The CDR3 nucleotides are TGCGCCAGCAGCCAAGAAGGGCTCTTCTACGAGCAGTACTTC. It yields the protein CASSQEGLFYEQYF.

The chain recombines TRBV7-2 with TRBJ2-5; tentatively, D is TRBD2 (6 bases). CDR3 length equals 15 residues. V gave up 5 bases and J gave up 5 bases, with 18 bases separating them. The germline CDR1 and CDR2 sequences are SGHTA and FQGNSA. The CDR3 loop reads CASSPWGEAGETQYF. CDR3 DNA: TGTGCCAGCAGCCCTTGGGGGGAGGCTGGGGAGACCCAGTACTTC.

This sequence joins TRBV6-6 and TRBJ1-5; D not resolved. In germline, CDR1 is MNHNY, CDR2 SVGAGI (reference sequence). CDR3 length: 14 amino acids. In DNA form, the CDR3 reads TGTTCCTGCGGCCGAGGTGGGAGCAATCAGCCCCAGCATTTT. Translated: CSCGRGGSNQPQHF.

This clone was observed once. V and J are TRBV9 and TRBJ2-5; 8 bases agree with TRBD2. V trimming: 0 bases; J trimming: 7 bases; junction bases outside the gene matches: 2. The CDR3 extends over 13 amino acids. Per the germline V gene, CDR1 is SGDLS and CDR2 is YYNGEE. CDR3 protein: CASSVELAGTQYF. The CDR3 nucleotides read TGTGCCAGCAGCGTAGAGCTAGCGGGGACCCAGTACTTC. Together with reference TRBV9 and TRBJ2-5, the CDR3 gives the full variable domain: DSGVTQTPKHLITATGQRVTLRCSPRSGDLSVYWYQQSLDQGLQFLIQYYNGEERAKGNILERFSAQQFPDLHSELNLSSLELGDSALYFCASSVELAGTQYFGPGTRLLVL.

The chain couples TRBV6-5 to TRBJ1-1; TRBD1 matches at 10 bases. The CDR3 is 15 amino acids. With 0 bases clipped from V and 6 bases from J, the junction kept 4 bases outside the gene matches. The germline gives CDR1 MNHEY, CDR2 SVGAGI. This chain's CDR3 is CASSYSRQGAAEAFF. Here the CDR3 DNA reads TGTGCCAGCAGTTACTCGCGACAGGGGGCAGCTGAAGCTTTCTTT.

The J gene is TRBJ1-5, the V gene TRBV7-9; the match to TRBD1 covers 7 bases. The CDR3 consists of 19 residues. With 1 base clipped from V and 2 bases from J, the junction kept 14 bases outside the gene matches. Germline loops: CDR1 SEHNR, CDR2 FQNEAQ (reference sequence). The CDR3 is CASSLVLTGLDVRNQPQHF. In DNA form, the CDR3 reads TGTGCCAGCAGCTTAGTTTTGACAGGGTTGGATGTACGCAATCAGCCCCAGCATTTT.

The chain's CDR3 is CAISESPLTGPGELFF. CDR3 nucleotide sequence: TGTGCCATCAGTGAGTCACCCTTGACAGGGCCTGGGGAGCTGTTTTTT. This chain links TRBV10-3 with TRBJ2-2, with TRBD1 identical over 7 bases. The ends lost 0 bases at V and 8 bases at J; junction bases unmatched: 9. Germline V gives CDR1 ENHRY, CDR2 SYGVKD. This CDR3 region has 16 residues.

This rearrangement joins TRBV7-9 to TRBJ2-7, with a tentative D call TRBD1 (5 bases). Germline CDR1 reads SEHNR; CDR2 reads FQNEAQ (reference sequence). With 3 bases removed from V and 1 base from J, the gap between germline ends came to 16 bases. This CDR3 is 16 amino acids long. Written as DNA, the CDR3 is TGTGCCAGCAGCTTTGCGAAACAGGAACCTTCCTACGAGCAGTACTTC. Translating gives CASSFAKQEPSYEQYF.

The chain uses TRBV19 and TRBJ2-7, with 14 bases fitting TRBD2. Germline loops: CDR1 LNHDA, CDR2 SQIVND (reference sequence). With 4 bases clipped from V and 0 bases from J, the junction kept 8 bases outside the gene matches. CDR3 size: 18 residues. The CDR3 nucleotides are TGTGCCAGTAGTAAACGGACTAGCGGGGGGCCTTTCTCCTACGAGCAGTACTTC. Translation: CASSKRTSGGPFSYEQYF.

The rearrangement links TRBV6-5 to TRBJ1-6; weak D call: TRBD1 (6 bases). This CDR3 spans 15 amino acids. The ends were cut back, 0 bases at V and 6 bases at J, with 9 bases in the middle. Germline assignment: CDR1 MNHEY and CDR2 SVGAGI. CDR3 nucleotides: TGTGCCAGCAGTTACTCGGCACAGGGTAATTCACCCCTCCACTTT. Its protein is CASSYSAQGNSPLHF.

The CDR3 protein is CAWKHPGNEQFF. DNA of the CDR3: TGTGCCTGGAAACATCCTGGCAATGAGCAGTTCTTC. This chain links TRBV30 with TRBJ2-1; no reliable D call. CDR3 length: 12 amino acids. Germline lookup yields CDR1 GTSNPN and CDR2 SVGIG (reference sequence). The V end lost 4 bases, the J end lost 6 bases, and 10 bases lay between the germline ends.

The CDR3 region is CASSFLTVGTEAFF. DNA for the CDR3: TGTGCCAGCAGTTTCCTGACGGTGGGCACTGAAGCTTTCTTT. V gene TRBV28 combines with J gene TRBJ1-1; D unclear. Germline-derived CDR1 and CDR2 are MDHEN and SYDVKM. Trimming stripped 3 bases from V and 4 bases from J, with 12 bases between. The CDR3 runs to 14 residues.

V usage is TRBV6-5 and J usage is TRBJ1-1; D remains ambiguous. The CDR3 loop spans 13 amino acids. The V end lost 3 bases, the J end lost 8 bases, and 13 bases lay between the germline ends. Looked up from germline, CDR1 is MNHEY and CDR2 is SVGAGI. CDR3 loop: CASSYGPGTEAFF. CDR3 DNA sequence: TGTGCCAGCAGTTATGGGCCGGGTACCGAAGCTTTCTTT.

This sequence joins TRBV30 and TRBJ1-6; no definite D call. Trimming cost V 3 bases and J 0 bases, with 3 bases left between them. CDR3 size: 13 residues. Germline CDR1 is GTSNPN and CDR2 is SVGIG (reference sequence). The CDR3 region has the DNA TGTGCCTGGAGGTCCTCCTATAATTCACCCCTCCACTTT. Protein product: CAWRSSYNSPLHF.